The 32 T cell receptor beta chains below come from one sample, sequenced in a study of shared clonotypes between healthy human individuals. The data were produced by immunoSEQ multiplex PCR, yet TCRdb's version contains in-frame clones alone and is incomplete. The profile covers some 2.1 million clones, with about 95% appearing a single time and 0.9% to 1.3% taken by the ten largest. Naive CD8 cells comprised CD45RO-negative, CCR7-positively selected cells, excluding terminally differentiated effector memory CD45RA+ cells. The sample was naive CD8+ T cells sorted from blood. These receptors all stem from a young man in good health.

This chain uses TRBV10-1 with TRBJ2-3, with 10 bases aligning to TRBD2. The J segment lost 7 bases and the V segment lost 0 bases, leaving 1 base of the junction unmatched. CDR1 is WNHNN, CDR2 SYGVQD, per germline (reference sequence). This CDR3 spans 14 amino acids. CDR3 sequence reads: CASSESSGGNTQYF. The CDR3, as DNA: TGCGCCAGCAGTGAGTCTAGCGGGGGGAATACGCAGTATTTT.

The V call is TRBV5-8, the J call TRBJ2-5, with D perhaps given as TRBD1 or TRBD2 (5 bases each). Germline values: CDR1 SGHTS, CDR2 YDEGEE. Trimming pared 4 bases from V and 5 bases from J, leaving 15 bases between. This CDR3 is built from 14 residues. The CDR3 sequence is CASSLRGLGETQYF. The CDR3 DNA sequence: TGTGCCAGCAGCCTACGGGGCCTTGGGGAGACCCAGTACTTC.

The rearrangement links TRBV27 to TRBJ2-7; D gene unclear. This CDR3 has 14 amino acids. The germline V gene encodes CDR1 MNHEY and CDR2 SMNVEV (reference sequence). Between the trimmed V and J ends, which lost 2 bases and 0 bases, there was a span of 8 bases. The CDR3 here is CASSLIASSYEQYF. The CDR3 region has the DNA TGTGCCAGCAGTTTAATTGCTAGCTCCTACGAGCAGTACTTC.

The chain carries TRBV11-2 and TRBJ1-2, with D tentatively TRBD1 (5 bases). Trimming pared 5 bases from V and 7 bases from J, leaving 17 bases between. The V gene's germline CDR1 is SGHAT and CDR2 FQNNGV. This CDR3 spans 14 amino acids. The CDR3 here is CASSPDGTPTGYTF. The CDR3 region has the DNA TGTGCCAGCAGCCCCGACGGGACTCCAACTGGCTACACCTTC. Full variable domain (rest looked up from reference TRBV11-2 and TRBJ1-2): EAGVAQSPRYKIIEKRQSVAFWCNPISGHATLYWYQQILGQGPKLLIQFQNNGVVDDSQLPKDRFSAERLKGVDSTLKIQPAKLEDSAVYLCASSPDGTPTGYTFGSGTRLTVV.

The chain carries TRBV29-1 and TRBJ2-3; 7 bases are a match to TRBD2. The CDR3 covers 17 residues. From germline, CDR1 is SQVTM and CDR2 ANQGSEA. Unmatched junction bases numbered 16, after V lost 7 bases and J lost 0 bases. The CDR3 loop reads CSALVGIGGGSTDTQYF. CDR3 nucleotides: TGCAGCGCCCTAGTGGGGATTGGCGGGGGTAGCACAGATACGCAGTATTTT.

This clone was observed a handful of times. The chain recombines TRBV7-9 with TRBJ1-5, with D tentatively TRBD1 (5 bases). Trimming removed 5 bases from V and 10 bases from J, with 12 bases in between. The CDR3 runs to 12 residues. Germline CDR1 reads SEHNR; CDR2 reads FQNEAQ (reference sequence). Written as DNA, the CDR3 is TGTGCCAGCAGCAATCCGGGGACTCCCCAGCATTTT. This encodes CASSNPGTPQHF.

This clone was detected a few times. Distinct nucleotide sequences in the sample also encode this CDR3. The genes are TRBV7-9 and TRBJ2-7; D ambiguous. Germline V gene lookup returns CDR1 SEHNR and CDR2 FQNEAQ (reference sequence). The CDR3 loop spans 12 amino acids. The V gene lost 5 bases and the J gene lost 0 bases, with 5 bases spanning the gap. The CDR3 reads CASSPSSYEQYF. The CDR3 nucleotides are TGTGCCAGCAGCCCAAGCTCCTACGAGCAGTACTTC. Variable domain in full (rest from reference TRBV7-9 and TRBJ2-7): DTGVSQNPRHKITKRGQNVTFRCDPISEHNRLYWYRQTLGQGPEFLTYFQNEAQLEKSRLLSDRFSAERPKGSFSTLEIQRTEQGDSAMYLCASSPSSYEQYFGPGTRLTVT.

The V and J genes are TRBV7-2 and TRBJ2-7; D gene uncertain. This CDR3 is 13 amino acids long. Germline V gives CDR1 SGHTA, CDR2 FQGNSA. Trimming cost V 1 base and J 4 bases, with 8 bases left between them. CDR3 sequence: CASSLGVRYEQYF. In DNA form, the CDR3 reads TGTGCCAGCAGCTTAGGTGTTCGGTACGAGCAGTACTTC.

Comment on this clone: The limits of the CDR3 on the DNA are not certain, so only TCRdb's listed CDR3 is given. The V call is TRBV28, the J call TRBJ1-5. CDR1 MDHEN and CDR2 SYDVKM come from the germline V gene. The CDR3 is made up of 14 amino acids, end residues included. The CDR3 sequence is CASSSSFVYQPQHF.

Notes on this clone: The sample carries other DNA sequences with the same CDR3. This chain uses TRBV30 with TRBJ1-3; D gene unclear. V gave up 0 bases and J gave up 0 bases, with 3 bases separating them. Looked up from germline, CDR1 is GTSNPN and CDR2 is SVGIG (reference sequence). The CDR3 runs 13 residues. In DNA form, the CDR3 reads TGTGCCTGGAGTGTCGACTCTGGAAACACCATATATTTT. This encodes CAWSVDSGNTIYF.

This clone came up once. The genes are TRBV5-6 and TRBJ2-7; 7 nucleotides line up with TRBD1. J was trimmed by 6 bases and V by 6 bases; bases with no gene match: 21. Germline V gives CDR1 SGHDT, CDR2 YYEEEE. The CDR3 has 17 residues. CDR3 sequence: CASTYRGAWDGFVEQYF. The CDR3 DNA follows: TGTGCCAGCACCTACAGGGGTGCCTGGGACGGGTTCGTCGAGCAGTACTTC.

With respect to this clone: The sample holds other DNA sequences that translate to the same CDR3. This sequence joins TRBV2 and TRBJ2-7, with D hard to call. Trimming removed 8 bases at V and 3 bases at J, with 5 bases between. Germline V gives CDR1 SNHLY, CDR2 FYNNEI. This CDR3 has 10 amino acids. The DNA for the CDR3 is TGTGCCAGCTCTAACTACGAGCAGTACTTC. This translates into CASSNYEQYF.

A note on this clone: Different DNA sequences within this sample yield the same CDR3. The chain links TRBV27 to TRBJ2-7; TRBD1 aligns across 9 bases. Per the germline V gene, CDR1 is MNHEY and CDR2 is SMNVEV (reference sequence). The CDR3 consists of 16 residues. J lost 4 bases, V lost 0 bases, and 7 bases had no gene match. The CDR3 DNA follows: TGTGCCAGCAGTTTATCCCCAGGGACAGGGATTTACGAGCAGTACTTC. Translating it yields CASSLSPGTGIYEQYF.

The rearrangement joins TRBV6-5 to TRBJ2-2; tentative D call: TRBD1 (6 bases). Deletions cut 2 bases from V and 6 bases from J, with 10 bases between. The CDR3 consists of 14 residues. Germline CDR1 reads MNHEY; CDR2 reads SVGAGI. DNA of the CDR3: TGTGCCAGCAGTTACAGGACAGCCCCCGGGGAGCTGTTTTTT. Its translation: CASSYRTAPGELFF.

V is TRBV7-9 and J is TRBJ1-4; D may be TRBD1 (5 bases). With 5 bases removed from V and 5 bases from J, the gap between germline ends came to 21 bases. This CDR3 comprises 17 residues. Germline V lookup: CDR1 SEHNR, CDR2 FQNEAQ (reference sequence). The CDR3, as DNA: TGTGCCAGCAGCCATATTCTTCACGGAGCAGGGAATGAAAAACTGTTTTTT. Translated, it gives CASSHILHGAGNEKLFF. Full variable domain (remainder filled in from reference TRBV7-9 and TRBJ1-4): DTGVSQNPRHKITKRGQNVTFRCDPISEHNRLYWYRQTLGQGPEFLTYFQNEAQLEKSRLLSDRFSAERPKGSFSTLEIQRTEQGDSAMYLCASSHILHGAGNEKLFFGSGTQLSVL.

In the case of this clone: This specimen includes other DNA sequences encoding the same CDR3. The chain joins TRBV10-1 to TRBJ2-3; the match to TRBD2 covers 7 bases. Per germline, CDR1 WNHNN and CDR2 SYGVQD (reference sequence). The V segment lost 6 bases and the J segment 4 bases; nucleotides outside the gene matches: 4. CDR3 length: 13 amino acids. The CDR3 region has the DNA TGCGCCAGCAGCGAGGGAGGGGCAGATACGCAGTATTTT. It specifies CASSEGGADTQYF.

Only one count was recorded for this clone. This chain uses TRBV28 with TRBJ1-3, with 7 bases fitting TRBD1. V trimming: 4 bases; J trimming: 1 base; junction bases outside the gene matches: 4. In germline, CDR1 is MDHEN, CDR2 SYDVKM. This CDR3 has 15 residues. This CDR3 reads CASSYYRGSGNTIYF. The CDR3 DNA reads TGTGCCAGCAGTTATTACAGGGGTTCTGGAAACACCATATATTTT.

To note about this clone: In the same sample, other DNA sequences code for this CDR3. V gene TRBV5-6 combines with J gene TRBJ1-5; 9 bases line up with TRBD1. Losses at the gene ends were 0 bases for V and 4 bases for J; bases not matched to a gene: 2. In germline, CDR1 is SGHDT, CDR2 YYEEEE. The CDR3 has 15 residues. CDR3 DNA: TGTGCCAGCAGCTTGGAAGGACAGGGGAATCAGCCCCAGCATTTT. Translation gives CASSLEGQGNQPQHF.

The chain combines TRBV30 with TRBJ1-5; a weak D match, TRBD1 (5 bases). The CDR3 spans 17 residues. The germline CDR1 and CDR2 sequences are GTSNPN and SVGIG (reference sequence). V was trimmed by 4 bases and J by 0 bases, leaving 19 bases between them. The CDR3 region has the DNA TGTGCCTGGATCCGGACATCGAAGGGTTTTAGCAATCAGCCCCAGCATTTT. It yields the protein CAWIRTSKGFSNQPQHF.

The chain couples TRBV6-6 to TRBJ2-3; TRBD1 aligns across 9 bases. Germline assignment: CDR1 MNHNY and CDR2 SVGAGI (reference sequence). This CDR3 contains 15 residues. V shed 6 bases, J shed 2 bases, and the junction held 6 bases outside the gene matches. The CDR3 DNA sequence: TGTGCCAGCAGCCGAGGGACAGGGCCCACAGATACGCAGTATTTT. This sequence encodes CASSRGTGPTDTQYF.

V usage is TRBV5-1 and J usage is TRBJ2-2; D remains ambiguous. Germline CDR1 and CDR2: SGHRS and YFSETQ. V was pared by 2 bases and J by 0 bases, with 5 bases between. The CDR3 loop spans 14 amino acids. The CDR3 loop reads CASSFYTNTGELFF. CDR3 bases: TGCGCCAGCAGCTTCTATACGAACACCGGGGAGCTGTTTTTT. Using reference TRBV5-1 and TRBJ2-2 for the parts outside the CDR3, the full variable domain is KAGVTQTPRYLIKTRGQQVTLSCSPISGHRSVSWYQQTPGQGLQFLFEYFSETQRNKGNFPGRFSGRQFSNSRSEMNVSTLELGDSALYLCASSFYTNTGELFFGEGSRLTVL.

The table lists this clone with a count of one. The CDR3 sequence: CASSDFGGGADEQYF. CDR3 nucleotide sequence: TGCGCCAGCAGTGACTTCGGCGGGGGGGCCGACGAGCAGTACTTC. This chain connects TRBV10-2 to TRBJ2-7, with TRBD2 identical over 9 bases. Germline CDR1 is WSHSY and CDR2 is SAAADI. CDR3 length: 15 amino acids. The junction had 8 bases not matched to a gene; V was cut back by 3 bases and J by 5 bases.

The V gene is TRBV5-1, the J gene TRBJ2-2; no reliable D call. This CDR3 has 13 residues. The germline CDR1 and CDR2 sequences are SGHRS and YFSETQ. The V end lost 0 bases, the J end lost 6 bases, and 6 bases lay between the germline ends. The CDR3 is CASSLAQAGELFF. The CDR3 nucleotides read TGCGCCAGCAGCTTGGCACAAGCCGGGGAGCTGTTTTTT.

The chain combines TRBV4-3 with TRBJ2-1; maybe TRBD2 (6 bases). The CDR3 loop spans 17 amino acids. Per the germline V gene, CDR1 is LGHNA and CDR2 is YSLEER. Trimming stripped 0 bases from V and 8 bases from J, with 20 bases between. For the CDR3, the DNA is TGCGCCAGCAGCCAAGATCTTAGTACGGGAGCAAGGGATGAGCAGTTCTTC. Translation gives CASSQDLSTGARDEQFF.

The rearrangement uses TRBV6-5 and TRBJ1-1; TRBD1 matches 8 bases. The CDR3 has 15 amino acids. Germline trimming cut 6 bases from V and 5 bases from J; bases unmatched to any gene: 11. Germline CDR1 MNHEY, CDR2 SVGAGI. CDR3 in amino acids: CASSLGQGIMTEAFF. The CDR3 DNA reads TGTGCCAGCAGCCTCGGACAGGGTATAATGACTGAAGCTTTCTTT.

The chain employs TRBV2 and TRBJ2-1; no firm D call. Trimming shortened V by 2 bases and J by 10 bases, and 9 bases separated the two germline ends. Germline V lookup: CDR1 SNHLY, CDR2 FYNNEI. This CDR3 contains 12 residues. CDR3 sequence (DNA): TGTGCCAGCAGTGAATCGGTGAGGGAGCAGTTCTTC. Translation gives CASSESVREQFF.

The chain is built from TRBV19 and TRBJ2-3, with 11 bases aligning to TRBD2. The V and J ends lost 2 bases and 2 bases, in that order; junction bases with no gene match: 9. The CDR3 is made up of 18 amino acids. CDR1 and CDR2 from the germline V gene are LNHDA and SQIVND (reference sequence). The CDR3 spells CASSISWTSGLDTDTQYF. As DNA, the CDR3 is TGTGCCAGTAGTATATCCTGGACTAGCGGGCTGGACACAGATACGCAGTATTTT.

The rearrangement joins TRBV29-1 to TRBJ1-4; the D gene is possibly TRBD1 (5 bases). This CDR3 comprises 14 residues. V dropped 7 bases and J dropped 2 bases, with 14 bases sitting between them. Germline V lookup: CDR1 SQVTM, CDR2 ANQGSEA. The CDR3 loop reads CSAYYPGTNEKLFF. The CDR3 DNA follows: TGCAGCGCCTATTACCCAGGGACTAATGAAAAACTGTTTTTT. The entire variable domain, with the rest obtained from reference TRBV29-1 and TRBJ1-4, is as follows: SAVISQKPSRDICQRGTSLTIQCQVDSQVTMMFWYRQQPGQSLTLIATANQGSEATYESGFVIDKFPISRPNLTFSTLTVSNMSPEDSSIYLCSAYYPGTNEKLFFGSGTQLSVL.

The chain is built from TRBV19 and TRBJ2-7, with D perhaps TRBD1 or TRBD2 (5 bases each). Trimming stripped 5 bases from V and 3 bases from J, with 11 bases between. CDR3 length equals 13 residues. In germline, CDR1 is LNHDA, CDR2 SQIVND (reference sequence). CDR3 coding DNA: TGTGCCAGTAGTCCGGGACCGGACTACGAGCAGTACTTC. Its protein product is CASSPGPDYEQYF.

The chain joins TRBV5-4 to TRBJ2-5, with 9 bases fitting TRBD1. The CDR3 is 14 residues long. With V trimmed by 1 base and J by 5 bases, 3 bases remained unmatched. Germline V gene lookup returns CDR1 SGHNT and CDR2 YYREEE (reference sequence). The CDR3 sequence is CASSLWTGDETQYF. CDR3 DNA: TGTGCCAGCAGCTTGTGGACAGGGGACGAGACCCAGTACTTC.

The V call is TRBV11-1, the J call TRBJ2-1; 9 bases match TRBD2. Germline CDR1 SGHAT, CDR2 FQDESV (reference sequence). V lost 4 bases to trimming and J lost 5 bases; unmatched junction nucleotides: 9. The CDR3 runs 16 residues. The CDR3 DNA follows: TGTGCCAGCAGCTGGGGGGCTAGCGGGGCCCACAATGAGCAGTTCTTC. It specifies CASSWGASGAHNEQFF.

This chain connects TRBV4-2 to TRBJ1-6; possible D gene TRBD1, 5 bases. This CDR3 is built from 19 residues. V was cut by 0 bases and J by 1 base, with 16 bases left in between. Germline V gene sequence: CDR1 LGHNA, CDR2 YNFKEQ. This CDR3 reads CASSQDLLQEASYNSPLHF. Here the CDR3 DNA reads TGTGCCAGCAGCCAAGATCTATTACAGGAAGCGTCCTATAATTCACCCCTCCACTTT.